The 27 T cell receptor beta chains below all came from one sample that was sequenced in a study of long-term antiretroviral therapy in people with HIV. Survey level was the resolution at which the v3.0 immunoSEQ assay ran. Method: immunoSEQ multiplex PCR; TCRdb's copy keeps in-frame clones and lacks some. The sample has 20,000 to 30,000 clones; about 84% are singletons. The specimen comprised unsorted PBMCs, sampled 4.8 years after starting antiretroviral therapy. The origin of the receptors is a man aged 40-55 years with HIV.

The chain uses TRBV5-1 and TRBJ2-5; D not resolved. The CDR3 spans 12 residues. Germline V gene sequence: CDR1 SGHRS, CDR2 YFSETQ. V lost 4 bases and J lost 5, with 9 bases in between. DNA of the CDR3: TGCGCCAGCAGCGCCCCCCGGGAGACCCAGTACTTC. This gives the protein CASSAPRETQYF.

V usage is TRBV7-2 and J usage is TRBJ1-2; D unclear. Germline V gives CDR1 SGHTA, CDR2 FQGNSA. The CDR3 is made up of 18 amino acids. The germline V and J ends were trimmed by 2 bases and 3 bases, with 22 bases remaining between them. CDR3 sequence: CASSLYPGSQMVDYGYTF. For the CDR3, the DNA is TGTGCCAGCAGCTTATATCCGGGGTCGCAAATGGTGGACTATGGCTACACCTTC.

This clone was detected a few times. The CDR3 loop reads CASSEKRETDTQYF. CDR3 sequence (DNA): TGTGCCAGCAGTGAGAAGCGGGAGACAGATACGCAGTATTTT. This chain links TRBV6-4 with TRBJ2-3, with 8 bases aligning to TRBD2. This CDR3 region has 14 residues. Germline CDR1 MRHNA, CDR2 SNTAGT. The V and J ends lost 3 bases and 3 bases, in that order; junction bases with no gene match: 2.

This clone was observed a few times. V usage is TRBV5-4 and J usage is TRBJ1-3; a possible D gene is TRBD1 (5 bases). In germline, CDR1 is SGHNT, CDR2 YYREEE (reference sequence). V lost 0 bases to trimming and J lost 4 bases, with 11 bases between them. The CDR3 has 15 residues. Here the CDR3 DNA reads TGTGCCAGCAGCTTGGATGAGGGGCAAGGAAACACCATATATTTT. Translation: CASSLDEGQGNTIYF. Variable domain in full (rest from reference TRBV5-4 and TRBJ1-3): ETGVTQSPTHLIKTRGQQVTLRCSSQSGHNTVSWYQQALGQGPQFIFQYYREEENGRGNFPPRFSGLQFPNYSSELNVNALELDDSALYLCASSLDEGQGNTIYFGEGSWLTVV.

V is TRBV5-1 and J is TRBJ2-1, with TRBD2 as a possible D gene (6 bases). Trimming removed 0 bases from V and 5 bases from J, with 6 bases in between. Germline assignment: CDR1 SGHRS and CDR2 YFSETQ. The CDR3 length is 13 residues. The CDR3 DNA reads TGCGCCAGCAGCTTGGGGACTAACAATGAGCAGTTCTTC. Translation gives CASSLGTNNEQFF.

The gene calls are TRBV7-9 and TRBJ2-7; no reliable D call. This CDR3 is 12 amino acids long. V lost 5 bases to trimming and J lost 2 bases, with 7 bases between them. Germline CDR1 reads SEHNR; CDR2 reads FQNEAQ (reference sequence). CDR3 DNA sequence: TGTGCCAGCAGCCGCGTCCCCTACGAGCAGTACTTC. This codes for CASSRVPYEQYF.

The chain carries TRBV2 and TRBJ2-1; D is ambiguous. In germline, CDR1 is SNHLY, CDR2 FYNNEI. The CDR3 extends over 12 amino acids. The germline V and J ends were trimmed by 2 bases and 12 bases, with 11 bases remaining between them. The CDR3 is CASSETQPGQFF. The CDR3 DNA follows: TGTGCCAGCAGTGAAACCCAGCCGGGGCAGTTCTTC.

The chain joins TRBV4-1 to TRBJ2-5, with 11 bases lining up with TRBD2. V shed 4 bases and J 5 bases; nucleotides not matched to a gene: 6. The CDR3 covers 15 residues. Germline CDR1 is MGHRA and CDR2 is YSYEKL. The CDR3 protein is CASSPTSGARETQYF. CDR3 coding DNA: TGCGCCAGCAGCCCGACTAGCGGGGCCCGTGAGACCCAGTACTTC.

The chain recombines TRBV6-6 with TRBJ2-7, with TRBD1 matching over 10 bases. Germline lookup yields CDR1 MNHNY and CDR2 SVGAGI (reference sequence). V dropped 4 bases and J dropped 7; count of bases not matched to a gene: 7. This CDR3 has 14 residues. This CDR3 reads CASSLDRGREEQYF. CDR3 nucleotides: TGTGCCAGCAGTTTAGACAGGGGGCGTGAGGAGCAGTACTTC.

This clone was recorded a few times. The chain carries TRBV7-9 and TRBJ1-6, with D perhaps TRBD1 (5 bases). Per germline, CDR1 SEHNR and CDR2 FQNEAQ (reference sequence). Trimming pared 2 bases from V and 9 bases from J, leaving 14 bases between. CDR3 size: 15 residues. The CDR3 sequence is CASSLKGQGPSPLHF. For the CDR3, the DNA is TGTGCCAGCAGCTTAAAGGGGCAGGGTCCTTCACCCCTCCACTTT. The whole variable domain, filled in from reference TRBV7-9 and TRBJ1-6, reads DTGVSQNPRHKITKRGQNVTFRCDPISEHNRLYWYRQTLGQGPEFLTYFQNEAQLEKSRLLSDRFSAERPKGSFSTLEIQRTEQGDSAMYLCASSLKGQGPSPLHFGNGTRLTVT.

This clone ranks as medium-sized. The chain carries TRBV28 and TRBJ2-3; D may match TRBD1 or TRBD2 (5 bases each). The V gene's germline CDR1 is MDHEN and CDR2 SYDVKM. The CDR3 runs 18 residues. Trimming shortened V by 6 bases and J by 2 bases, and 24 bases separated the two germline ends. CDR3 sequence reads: CASSPTPGLIGVTDTQYF. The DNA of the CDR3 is TGTGCCAGCAGCCCAACGCCGGGGCTTATAGGTGTCACAGATACGCAGTATTTT.

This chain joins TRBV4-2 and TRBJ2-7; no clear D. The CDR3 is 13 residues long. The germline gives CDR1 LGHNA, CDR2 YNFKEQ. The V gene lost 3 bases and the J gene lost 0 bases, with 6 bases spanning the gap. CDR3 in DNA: TGTGCCAGCAGCCAGCAGGACTCCTACGAGCAGTACTTC. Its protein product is CASSQQDSYEQYF.

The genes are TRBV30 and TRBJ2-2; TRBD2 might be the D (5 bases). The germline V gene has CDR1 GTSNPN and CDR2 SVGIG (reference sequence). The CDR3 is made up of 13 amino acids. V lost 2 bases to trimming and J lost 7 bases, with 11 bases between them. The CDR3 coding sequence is TGTGCCTGGAGTCGAGGGTGGAACGGGGAGCTGTTTTTT. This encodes CAWSRGWNGELFF.

CDR3 in DNA: TGTGCCAGCAGCCACCCCCTCGGGGACAGGGAATCCGAGCAGTACTTC. Translated, it gives CASSHPLGDRESEQYF. The genes are TRBV9 and TRBJ2-7; TRBD1 agrees at 9 bases. The CDR3 has 16 residues. Germline trimming cut 4 bases from V and 6 bases from J; bases unmatched to any gene: 14. Per germline, CDR1 SGDLS and CDR2 YYNGEE.

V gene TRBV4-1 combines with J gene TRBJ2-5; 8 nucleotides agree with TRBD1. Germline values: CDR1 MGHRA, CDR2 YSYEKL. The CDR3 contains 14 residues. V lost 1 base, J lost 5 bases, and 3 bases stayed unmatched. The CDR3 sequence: CASSQGTGRETQYF. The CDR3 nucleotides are TGCGCCAGCAGCCAAGGGACAGGGAGGGAGACCCAGTACTTC.

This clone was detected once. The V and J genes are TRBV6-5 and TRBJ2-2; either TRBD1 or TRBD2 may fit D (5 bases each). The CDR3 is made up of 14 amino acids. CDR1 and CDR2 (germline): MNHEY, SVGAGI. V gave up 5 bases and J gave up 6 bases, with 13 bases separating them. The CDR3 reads CASSHGASAGELFF. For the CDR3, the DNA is TGTGCCAGCAGTCACGGGGCTTCGGCCGGGGAGCTGTTTTTT.

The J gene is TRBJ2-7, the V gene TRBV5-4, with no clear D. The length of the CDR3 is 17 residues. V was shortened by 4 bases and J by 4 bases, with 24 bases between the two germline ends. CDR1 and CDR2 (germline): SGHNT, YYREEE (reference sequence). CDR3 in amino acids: CASSIKIPGSFGYEQYF. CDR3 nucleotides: TGTGCCAGCAGCATCAAGATTCCGGGTAGTTTTGGTTACGAGCAGTACTTC. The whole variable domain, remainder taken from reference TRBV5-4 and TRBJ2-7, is ETGVTQSPTHLIKTRGQQVTLRCSSQSGHNTVSWYQQALGQGPQFIFQYYREEENGRGNFPPRFSGLQFPNYSSELNVNALELDDSALYLCASSIKIPGSFGYEQYFGPGTRLTVT.

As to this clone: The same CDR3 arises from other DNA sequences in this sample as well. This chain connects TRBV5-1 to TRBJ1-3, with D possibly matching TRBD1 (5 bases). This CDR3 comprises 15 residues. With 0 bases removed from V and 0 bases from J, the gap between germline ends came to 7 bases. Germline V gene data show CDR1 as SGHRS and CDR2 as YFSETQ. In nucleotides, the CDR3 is TGCGCCAGCAGCTTGGCTGGGGGCTCTGGAAACACCATATATTTT. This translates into CASSLAGGSGNTIYF.

The CDR3 DNA sequence: TGTGCCAGCACCCCCGTGGGCCATAGTGATGAGCAGTTCTTC. Its protein product is CASTPVGHSDEQFF. V is TRBV6-5 and J is TRBJ2-1; D is undetermined. CDR3 length: 14 amino acids. Per the germline V gene, CDR1 is MNHEY and CDR2 is SVGAGI. V was clipped by 7 bases and J by 8 bases, with 18 bases between them.

CDR3 in DNA: TGTGCCAGCAGCTTGTCCCCGTCTAGCGGGCCCTACGAGCAGTACTTC. Amino acid sequence: CASSLSPSSGPYEQYF. V usage is TRBV5-4 and J usage is TRBJ2-7; 8 bases match TRBD2. From germline, CDR1 is SGHNT and CDR2 YYREEE (reference sequence). This CDR3 is built from 16 residues. With V trimmed by 1 base and J by 2 bases, 8 bases remained unmatched.

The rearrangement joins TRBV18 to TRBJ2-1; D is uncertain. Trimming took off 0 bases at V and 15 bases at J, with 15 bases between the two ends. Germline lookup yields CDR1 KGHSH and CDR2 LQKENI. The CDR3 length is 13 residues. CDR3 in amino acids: CASSPPRNYPRFF. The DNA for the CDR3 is TGTGCCAGCTCACCACCTAGAAACTACCCAAGGTTCTTC.

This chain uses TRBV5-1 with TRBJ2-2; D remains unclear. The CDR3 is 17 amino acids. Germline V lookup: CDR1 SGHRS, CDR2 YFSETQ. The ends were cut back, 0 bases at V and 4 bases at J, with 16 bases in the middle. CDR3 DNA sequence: TGCGCCAGCAGCTTGGAGGAGCTGTTCGGCCTCACCGGGGAGCTGTTTTTT. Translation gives CASSLEELFGLTGELFF.

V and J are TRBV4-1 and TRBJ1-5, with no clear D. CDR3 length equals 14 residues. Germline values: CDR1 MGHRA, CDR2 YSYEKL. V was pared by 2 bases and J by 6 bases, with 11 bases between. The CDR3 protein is CASSQTAQPQPQHF. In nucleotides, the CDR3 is TGCGCCAGCAGCCAAACGGCGCAGCCTCAGCCCCAGCATTTT.

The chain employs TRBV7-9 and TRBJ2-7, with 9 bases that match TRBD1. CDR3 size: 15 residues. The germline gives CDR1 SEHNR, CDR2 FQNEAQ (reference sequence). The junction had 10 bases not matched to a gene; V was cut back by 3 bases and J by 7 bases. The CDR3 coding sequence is TGTGCCAGCAGCTTCTATGGGACAGGGCCCATTGAGCAGTACTTC. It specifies CASSFYGTGPIEQYF. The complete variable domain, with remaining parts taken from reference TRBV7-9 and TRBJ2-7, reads DTGVSQNPRHKITKRGQNVTFRCDPISEHNRLYWYRQTLGQGPEFLTYFQNEAQLEKSRLLSDRFSAERPKGSFSTLEIQRTEQGDSAMYLCASSFYGTGPIEQYFGPGTRLTVT.

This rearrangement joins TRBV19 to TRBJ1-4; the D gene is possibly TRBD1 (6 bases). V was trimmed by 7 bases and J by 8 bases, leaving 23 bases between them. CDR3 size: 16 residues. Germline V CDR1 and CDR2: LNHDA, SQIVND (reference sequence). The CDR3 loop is CASTVGEQGRWEKLFF. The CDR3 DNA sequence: TGTGCCAGTACCGTCGGGGAACAGGGACGTTGGGAAAAACTGTTTTTT.

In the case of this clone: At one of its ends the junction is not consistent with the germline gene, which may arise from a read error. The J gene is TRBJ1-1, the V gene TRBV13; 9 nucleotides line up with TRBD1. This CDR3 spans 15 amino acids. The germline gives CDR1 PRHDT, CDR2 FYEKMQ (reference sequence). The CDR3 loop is CASNLGGQGNNEAFF. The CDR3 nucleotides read TGTGCCAGCAACCTTGGGGGACAGGGTAACAATGAAGCTTTCTTT.

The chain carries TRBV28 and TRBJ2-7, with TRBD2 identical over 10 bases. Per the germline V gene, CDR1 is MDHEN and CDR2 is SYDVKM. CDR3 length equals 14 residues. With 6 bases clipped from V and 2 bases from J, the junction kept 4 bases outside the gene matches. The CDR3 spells CASSWTSGPYEQYF. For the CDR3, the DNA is TGTGCCAGCAGCTGGACTAGCGGTCCCTACGAGCAGTACTTC.